The subject of this entry is one T cell receptor (beta chain). In the original processing: Amplification of reference gene primers was used by the study to estimate nucleated cell counts. Here immunoSEQ multiplex PCR was the method, and the copy in TCRdb shows in-frame clones only, minus some. The DNA was the basis for D and trimming; V, J and clone size are from that table. The table lists 200,000 to 300,000 clones, approximately 80% of them singletons. The data stem from a study of blood T cell repertoires in COVID-19. On the study more broadly: The origin of the acute and convalescent COVID-19 samples was the United States, Italy and Spain. In each case, the material was cDNA or gDNA derived from T cells, B-cell-depleted T cells, or PBMCs.

Germline assignment: CDR1 LGHDT and CDR2 YNNKEL (reference sequence). The CDR3 contains 14 residues. V was clipped by 2 bases and J by 6 bases; unmatched bases: 3. Sequencing was done on a sample of peripheral blood. The receptor was derived from a man aged 30 to 39 who had recovered from COVID-19. The J gene is TRBJ2-1, the V gene TRBV3-1 (or the pseudogene TRBV3-2); 8 bases are a match to TRBD2. The CDR3 DNA sequence: TGTGCCAGCAGCCAACTAGCGGGTGTCAATGAGCAGTTCTTC. Translation: CASSQLAGVNEQFF.